Sequencing of this TCR beta chain was carried out in a study of T cell repertoires in cytomegalovirus infection. Turning to the study itself: Evidence of both CMV infection and a matching HLA type came from public TCR beta signatures.

A single record per CDR3 protein comes from TCRdb applying MiXCR to the reads. The table records under 150,000 distinct CDR3 sequences, 30% of them present only once. This clonotype was seen only a few times. Its antigen is not identified. Study-level points and caveats: Using cumulative public TCR beta family frequency, the authors identified those who carried CMV together with the relevant HLA. HLA-C-restricted CMV clonotypes gave the most frequent clonotype in two of eight donors.

CDR1 is MNHEY and CDR2 is SVGEGT in the germline V gene. The CDR3 covers 13 residues. Trimming left V 2 bases short and J 4 bases short, with 8 bases between. This material consisted of CD8+ T cells from cultured PBMCs, taken from culture after CMV antigen stimulation. This TCR was recovered from a human donor in good health (CMV status not recorded). Some clones in this sample may be carry-over from other donors' samples. The genes are TRBV6-2 or TRBV6-3 and TRBJ1-1; a weak D match, TRBD1 (6 bases). The CDR3 coding sequence is TGTGCCAGCAGTTACGGGGGGCCCACTGAAGCTTTCTTT. It is translated as CASSYGGPTEAFF.